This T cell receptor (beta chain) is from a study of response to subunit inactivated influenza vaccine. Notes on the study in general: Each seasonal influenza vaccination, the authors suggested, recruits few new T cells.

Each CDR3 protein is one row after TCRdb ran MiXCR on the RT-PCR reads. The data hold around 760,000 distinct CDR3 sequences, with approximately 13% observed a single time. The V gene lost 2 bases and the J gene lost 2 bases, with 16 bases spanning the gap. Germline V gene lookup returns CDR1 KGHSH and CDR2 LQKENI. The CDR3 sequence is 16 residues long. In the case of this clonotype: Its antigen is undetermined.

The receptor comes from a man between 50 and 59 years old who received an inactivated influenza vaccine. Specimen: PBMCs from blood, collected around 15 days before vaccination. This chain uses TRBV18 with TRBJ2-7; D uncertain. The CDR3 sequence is CASSPTGPSSTYEQYF. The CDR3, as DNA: TGTGCCAGCTCACCAACCGGACCGAGTTCGACCTACGAGCAGTACTTC.